Listed here are 8 T cell receptor beta chains from one sample, sequenced in a study of prognosis after radiotherapy for stage I lung cancer. Genomic DNA yielded TCR beta CDR3, amplified by two-round multiplex PCR. Used in first-round PCR were primers specific to each TRBV and TRBJ gene. One entry per CDR3 protein results from TCRdb running MiXCR on the multiplex PCR reads. The table includes 20,000 to 25,000 distinct CDR3 sequences, 43% detected once. The sequences come from PBMCs, collected before or after stereotactic body radiation therapy (not recorded which). Source of these receptors: a donor aged 50 or older with non-small cell lung cancer.

This clonotype is medium-sized. This chain links TRBV6-1 with TRBJ2-1; 14 bases align to TRBD2. The CDR3 sequence is 17 residues long. The germline V gene encodes CDR1 MNHNS and CDR2 SASEGT. V was clipped by 5 bases and J by 8 bases; unmatched bases: 11. The CDR3 bases are TGTGCCAGCAGTACCTCCGGGACTAGCGGGAGTTGGGATGAGCAGTTCTTC. Its protein product is CASSTSGTSGSWDEQFF.

About this clonotype: A far larger clone is one base from this, pointing to a likely read error. The chain recombines TRBV2 with TRBJ2-2; D is uncertain. V shed 6 bases and J shed 7 bases, with 15 bases lying between them. This CDR3 region has 14 residues. CDR1 is SNHLY and CDR2 is FYNNEI in the germline V gene. This chain's CDR3 is CASSPTGVIGELFF. The DNA of the CDR3 is TGTGCCAGCAGCCCGACTGGGGTGATCGGGGAGCTGTTTTTT.

Concerning this clonotype: Possible read error: a much larger clone is one base away. The gene calls are TRBV29-1 and TRBJ2-2; the D is unclear. Germline values: CDR1 SQVTM, CDR2 ANQGSEA. The CDR3 spans 12 residues. V gave up 7 bases and J gave up 6 bases, with 12 bases separating them. In DNA, the CDR3 is TGCAGCGGGATGGTGGCCGCCGGGGAGCTGTTTTTT. It is translated as CSGMVAAGELFF.

In this sample, this clonotype turned up many times. This rearrangement joins TRBV7-9 to TRBJ2-3; tentative D call: TRBD1 (5 bases). This CDR3 spans 14 amino acids. V lost 5 bases and J 3 bases, leaving 12 bases between the germline ends. Germline values: CDR1 SEHNR, CDR2 FQNEAQ (reference sequence). CDR3 in DNA: TGTGCCAGCAGCCCCTGGGGCCGTACAGATACGCAGTATTTT. Protein sequence: CASSPWGRTDTQYF.

There are many counts of this clonotype. This chain connects TRBV6-5 to TRBJ2-3; 9 positions agree with TRBD1. V was pared by 0 bases and J by 6 bases, with 7 bases of the junction left unmatched. CDR3 size: 16 residues. From germline, CDR1 is MNHEY and CDR2 SVGAGI. CDR3 DNA sequence: TGTGCCAGCAGTTACTCTGGACAGGGGACAGGGGATACGCAGTATTTT. As protein: CASSYSGQGTGDTQYF.

This chain links TRBV2 with TRBJ1-6; no clear D. CDR1 and CDR2 from the germline V gene are SNHLY and FYNNEI. Trimming took off 8 bases at V and 8 bases at J, with 16 bases between the two ends. This CDR3 region has 14 residues. The CDR3 DNA reads as TGTGCCAGCCTATCTGAGGGAGTGGATTCACCCCTCCACTTT. Amino acid sequence: CASLSEGVDSPLHF. Combining the CDR3 with reference TRBV2 and TRBJ1-6 gives the whole variable domain EPEVTQTPSHQVTQMGQEVILRCVPISNHLYFYWYRQILGQKVEFLVSFYNNEISEKSEIFDDQFSVERPDGSNFTLKIRSTKLEDSAMYFCASLSEGVDSPLHFGNGTRLTVT.

A remark on this clonotype: This sequence may be a read error, since a much larger clone differs from it by one base. The V gene is TRBV20-1, the J gene TRBJ1-4; D is perhaps TRBD1 (5 bases). The V end was cut by 3 bases, the J end by 7 bases, with 9 bases between. In germline, CDR1 is DFQATT, CDR2 SNEGSKA (reference sequence). This CDR3 has 12 residues. The CDR3 DNA is TGCAGTGCTAGCGTGGGGGTTGAAAAACTGTTTTTT. It specifies CSASVGVEKLFF.

This clonotype was counted ten times or more. The chain is built from TRBV12-3 or TRBV12-4 and TRBJ1-4; D gene unclear. V lost 2 bases, J lost 5 bases, and 6 bases lay in between. The CDR3 is 13 amino acids. CDR3 nucleotide sequence: TGTGCCAGCAGTTTACTGCCGAATGAAAAACTGTTTTTT. Its translation: CASSLLPNEKLFF.